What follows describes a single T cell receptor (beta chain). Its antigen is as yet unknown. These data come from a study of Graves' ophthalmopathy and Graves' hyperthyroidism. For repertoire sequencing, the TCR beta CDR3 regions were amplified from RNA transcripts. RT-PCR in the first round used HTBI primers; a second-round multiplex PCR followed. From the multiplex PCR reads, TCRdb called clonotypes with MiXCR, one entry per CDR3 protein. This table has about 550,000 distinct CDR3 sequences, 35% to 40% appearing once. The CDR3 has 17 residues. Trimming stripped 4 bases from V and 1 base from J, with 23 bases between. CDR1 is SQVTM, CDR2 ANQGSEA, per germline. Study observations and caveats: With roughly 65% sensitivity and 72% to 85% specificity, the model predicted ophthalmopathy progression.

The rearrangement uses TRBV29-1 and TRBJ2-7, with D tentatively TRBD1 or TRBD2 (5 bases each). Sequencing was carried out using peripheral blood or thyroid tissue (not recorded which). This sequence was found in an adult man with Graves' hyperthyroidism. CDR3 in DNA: TGCAGCGTTGCAGGGTTTGGAAACAGGAGGTTATCCTACGAGCAGTACTTC. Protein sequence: CSVAGFGNRRLSYEQYF.